This T cell receptor beta chain was retrieved from a study of blood T cell repertoires in COVID-19. In the study's own analysis: Amplified reference gene primers provided the basis for estimating nucleated cell counts. Clones were sequenced by immunoSEQ multiplex PCR, and TCRdb holds only the in-frame ones, with some missing. The V and J calls and clone size come from that table; D and trimming were worked out from the DNA. Of under 150,000 clones in the sample, 80% to 90% were seen once. In germline, CDR1 is GTSNPN, CDR2 SVGIG (reference sequence). V was pared by 3 bases and J by 2 bases, with 5 bases of the junction left unmatched. This CDR3 has 14 residues.

This chain links TRBV30 with TRBJ2-7; 9 bases align to TRBD1. This sequence originates from a man aged 40-49 years with acute or convalescent COVID-19. The sample consisted of peripheral blood. The CDR3 region has the DNA TGTGCCTGGAGCCGGGACAGGGTCGCCTACGAGCAGTACTTC. This sequence encodes CAWSRDRVAYEQYF. Based on the CDR3 plus reference TRBV30 and TRBJ2-7, the full variable domain is SQTIHQWPATLVQPVGSPLSLECTVEGTSNPNLYWYRQAAGRGLQLLFYSVGIGQISSEVPQNLSASRPQDRQFILSSKKLLLSDSGFYLCAWSRDRVAYEQYFGPGTRLTVT.